The 32 T cell receptor beta chains listed next were all sequenced from one sample in a study of blood T cell repertoires in COVID-19. The repertoire was sequenced with immunoSEQ multiplex PCR; TCRdb's copy has only in-frame clones and lacks some. The table shows 250,000 to 350,000 clones, with over 75% occurring only once. The sample consisted of peripheral blood. The receptor set was obtained from a human donor with COVID-19, enrolled during active disease. The donor label of this sample is uncertain.

This chain uses TRBV12-5 with TRBJ2-1; 8 bases are a match to TRBD1. The CDR3 is made up of 16 amino acids. Germline V gene data show CDR1 as LGHNT and CDR2 as FRNRAP. J was trimmed by 8 bases and V by 2 bases; bases with no gene match: 11. Here the CDR3 reads CASGLFTGGDSHEQFF. CDR3 coding DNA: TGTGCTAGTGGTTTGTTCACAGGGGGTGATTCACATGAGCAGTTCTTC.

The rearrangement links TRBV5-1 to TRBJ2-2; D possibly corresponds to TRBD1 (5 bases). Trimming removed 4 bases from V and 6 bases from J, with 16 bases in between. The V gene's germline CDR1 is SGHRS and CDR2 YFSETQ. The CDR3 contains 15 residues. The CDR3 is CASSTRQMSSGELFF. CDR3 coding DNA: TGCGCCAGCAGCACCCGACAGATGTCTTCCGGGGAGCTGTTTTTT.

The CDR3 sequence is CASSSGVQRESDEQFF. The CDR3 nucleotides are TGTGCCAGCAGCTCCGGGGTGCAGCGGGAGAGTGATGAGCAGTTCTTC. The V gene is TRBV7-2, the J gene TRBJ2-1, with 8 bases identical to TRBD2. The CDR3 has 16 residues. Germline V gene sequence: CDR1 SGHTA, CDR2 FQGNSA. V was clipped by 4 bases and J by 8 bases; unmatched bases: 13.

The chain is built from TRBV2 and TRBJ2-1; D is possibly TRBD2 (5 bases). Trimming shortened V by 7 bases and J by 2 bases, and 15 bases separated the two germline ends. Germline V lookup: CDR1 SNHLY, CDR2 FYNNEI. CDR3 length: 15 residues. DNA of the CDR3: TGTGCCAGCAAAGAGCGCGGGCTGACCTACAATGAGCAGTTCTTC. Translated, it gives CASKERGLTYNEQFF.

The chain links TRBV6-2 or TRBV6-3 to TRBJ1-1; 10 bases agree with TRBD1. CDR1 is MNHEY and CDR2 is SVGEGT in the germline V gene. The CDR3 loop spans 14 amino acids. The J segment lost 6 bases and the V segment lost 6 bases, leaving 7 bases of the junction unmatched. CDR3 sequence (DNA): TGTGCCAGCAGCTCCGGGACAGGGGCGTCTGAAGCTTTCTTT. This sequence encodes CASSSGTGASEAFF.

The chain combines TRBV10-2 with TRBJ1-3; D gene uncertain. V lost 4 bases and J 4 bases, leaving 14 bases between the germline ends. This CDR3 is 15 amino acids long. Germline V gene sequence: CDR1 WSHSY, CDR2 SAAADI. CDR3 sequence reads: CASSVAPTPGNTIYF. Here the CDR3 DNA reads TGCGCCAGCAGTGTGGCCCCGACACCCGGAAACACCATATATTTT.

The DNA for the CDR3 is TGTGCCAGCAGCAAAGCCGGAGGCGACCAAGCTTTCTTT. It is translated as CASSKAGGDQAFF. V and J are TRBV21-1 and TRBJ1-1. TRBV21-1 is annotated as a pseudogene. This CDR3 is built from 13 residues.

This clone was found once. The rearrangement uses TRBV9 and TRBJ1-2; a possible D gene is TRBD1 (5 bases). Germline V gives CDR1 SGDLS, CDR2 YYNGEE. Between the trimmed V and J ends, which lost 0 bases and 7 bases, there was a span of 10 bases. The CDR3 is 13 residues long. DNA of the CDR3: TGTGCCAGCAGCGTAGAGGCAGGGCTTGGCTACACCTTC. Translating it yields CASSVEAGLGYTF.

The CDR3 protein is CASSLYAGFNSNQPQHF. The CDR3 DNA reads as TGCGCCAGCAGCCTCTATGCGGGGTTTAATAGCAATCAGCCCCAGCATTTT. The chain carries TRBV4-3 and TRBJ1-5; D is ambiguous. This CDR3 region has 17 residues. Germline V CDR1 and CDR2: LGHNA, YSLEER. Trimming cost V 4 bases and J 0 bases, with 16 bases left between them.

This rearrangement joins TRBV9 to TRBJ1-4; D may be TRBD1 (5 bases). The germline V gene has CDR1 SGDLS and CDR2 YYNGEE. The CDR3 spans 19 residues. Trimming took off 4 bases at V and 3 bases at J, with 25 bases between the two ends. The CDR3 is CASSLSPIVGGDANEKLFF. The CDR3 DNA reads TGTGCCAGCAGCCTAAGTCCAATTGTGGGGGGAGATGCTAATGAAAAACTGTTTTTT.

The V call is TRBV6-5, the J call TRBJ2-5, with D maybe TRBD1 (6 bases). This CDR3 region has 13 residues. Germline V lookup: CDR1 MNHEY, CDR2 SVGAGI. Trimming cost V 6 bases and J 4 bases, with 12 bases left between them. The CDR3 sequence: CASREDRAETQYF. The CDR3 nucleotides are TGTGCCAGCAGAGAGGACAGAGCAGAGACCCAGTACTTC.

A word on this clone: Other DNA sequences from this sample encode an identical CDR3 as well. This chain links TRBV5-4 with TRBJ1-4, with TRBD1 as a possible D gene (5 bases). The V gene lost 1 base and the J gene lost 0 bases, with 10 bases spanning the gap. Germline V gene sequence: CDR1 SGHNT, CDR2 YYREEE (reference sequence). This CDR3 comprises 16 residues. CDR3 nucleotide sequence: TGTGCCAGCAGCTTGACAGGCGATGCAACTAATGAAAAACTGTTTTTT. As protein: CASSLTGDATNEKLFF.

This clone came up once. The chain employs TRBV28 and TRBJ2-7, with 10 bases matching TRBD1. The junction had 11 bases not matched to a gene; V was cut back by 6 bases and J by 6 bases. The germline CDR1 and CDR2 sequences are MDHEN and SYDVKM. This CDR3 contains 15 residues. The CDR3 DNA sequence: TGTGCCAGCAGACTCACCCGGGACAGGGGCCGCGAGCAGTACTTC. Translating gives CASRLTRDRGREQYF.

This clone was detected a few times. The chain carries TRBV5-1 and TRBJ1-1; D call uncertain. Trimming stripped 9 bases from V and 1 base from J, with 16 bases between. Germline V gene data show CDR1 as SGHRS and CDR2 as YFSETQ. The CDR3 consists of 14 residues. CDR3 nucleotides: TGCGCCACCTCCCCCGGAGTGGGGAACACTGAAGCTTTCTTT. This gives the protein CATSPGVGNTEAFF.

The chain joins TRBV28 to TRBJ1-2; no reliable D call. The germline CDR1 and CDR2 sequences are MDHEN and SYDVKM. With 3 bases removed from V and 1 base from J, the gap between germline ends came to 12 bases. The CDR3 totals 15 residues. Here the CDR3 DNA reads TGTGCCAGCAGTTTCCTCGGTCGGGATAACTATGGCTACACCTTC. As protein: CASSFLGRDNYGYTF.

This rearrangement joins TRBV11-2 to TRBJ2-3; D is perhaps TRBD2 (6 bases). CDR1 and CDR2 (germline): SGHAT, FQNNGV. Trimming stripped 5 bases from V and 2 bases from J, with 11 bases between. The CDR3 runs to 14 residues. The CDR3 sequence is CASSPEGLTDTQYF. CDR3 coding DNA: TGTGCCAGCAGCCCGGAGGGCCTCACAGATACGCAGTATTTT.

V gene TRBV30 combines with J gene TRBJ1-2; D possibly corresponds to TRBD1 (6 bases). The CDR3 runs 14 residues. The V end lost 0 bases, the J end lost 8 bases, and 16 bases lay between the germline ends. Germline CDR1 GTSNPN, CDR2 SVGIG (reference sequence). CDR3 coding DNA: TGTGCCTGGAGTGTACTTGGGGGGGCTTGGGGCTACACCTTC. This encodes CAWSVLGGAWGYTF.

The chain links TRBV12-3 or TRBV12-4 to TRBJ1-5; no firm D call. The CDR3 sequence is 13 residues long. Trimming took 3 bases from V and 4 from J, leaving 7 bases between them. The CDR3 reads CASSFGFNQPQHF. CDR3 nucleotides: TGTGCCAGCAGTTTCGGGTTTAATCAGCCCCAGCATTTT.

V is TRBV18 and J is TRBJ2-5; the D gene is possibly TRBD1 (5 bases). Germline CDR1 is KGHSH and CDR2 is LQKENI. This CDR3 comprises 13 residues. The germline V and J ends were trimmed by 5 bases and 5 bases, with 12 bases remaining between them. CDR3 sequence reads: CASSAGLEETQYF. In DNA form, the CDR3 reads TGTGCCAGCTCAGCAGGGTTAGAGGAGACCCAGTACTTC.

The chain has TRBV7-8 and TRBJ2-1; D uncertain. Germline-derived CDR1 and CDR2 are SGHVS and FQNEAQ. V gave up 1 base and J gave up 0 bases, with 4 bases separating them. CDR3 length: 14 amino acids. This chain's CDR3 is CASSLDSSYNEQFF. CDR3 sequence (DNA): TGTGCCAGCAGCTTAGACAGCTCCTACAATGAGCAGTTCTTC. Drawing the rest from reference TRBV7-8 and TRBJ2-1, the complete variable domain is GAGVSQSPRYKVAKRGQDVALRCDPISGHVSLFWYQQALGQGPEFLTYFQNEAQLDKSGLPSDRFFAERPEGSVSTLKIQRTQQEDSAVYLCASSLDSSYNEQFFGPGTRLTVL.

The chain couples TRBV30 to TRBJ2-5; possible D gene TRBD1, 5 bases. The ends were cut back, 3 bases at V and 1 base at J, with 12 bases in the middle. The CDR3 sequence is 14 residues long. The germline V gene has CDR1 GTSNPN and CDR2 SVGIG (reference sequence). The CDR3 protein is CAWRLRGSQETQYF. The CDR3 nucleotides read TGTGCCTGGAGACTAAGGGGTTCCCAAGAGACCCAGTACTTC.

The V call is TRBV15, the J call TRBJ1-3; D possibly corresponds to TRBD1 (6 bases). In germline, CDR1 is LNHNV, CDR2 YYDKDF (reference sequence). The CDR3 is made up of 17 amino acids. The V gene lost 0 bases and the J gene lost 0 bases, with 12 bases spanning the gap. The CDR3 DNA reads as TGTGCCACCAGCAGAGATGCAGGGGACCGCTCTGGAAACACCATATATTTT. Translating gives CATSRDAGDRSGNTIYF.

The rearrangement links TRBV2 to TRBJ2-3; 11 bases align to TRBD1. This CDR3 region has 19 residues. The V gene end was trimmed by 3 bases and the J gene end by 6 bases; junction bases not matched to a gene: 17. Germline V gives CDR1 SNHLY, CDR2 FYNNEI. This chain's CDR3 is CASSDRDRGSSNLGDTQYF. The CDR3 DNA follows: TGTGCCAGCAGTGACCGGGACAGGGGGTCCTCAAACCTGGGCGATACGCAGTATTTT.

This chain uses TRBV18 with TRBJ1-1; maybe TRBD1 (5 bases). The CDR3 loop spans 17 amino acids. V shed 1 base and J shed 0 bases, with 15 bases lying between them. Germline values: CDR1 KGHSH, CDR2 LQKENI. CDR3 DNA sequence: TGTGCCAGCTCACCACTTTCGTCAGGGCTCATGAACACTGAAGCTTTCTTT. It codes for CASSPLSSGLMNTEAFF.

The chain links TRBV6-2 or TRBV6-3 to TRBJ2-7, with D perhaps TRBD1 (6 bases). The CDR3 extends over 20 amino acids. Germline lookup yields CDR1 MNHEY and CDR2 SVGEGT. The V gene lost 6 bases and the J gene lost 2 bases, with 32 bases spanning the gap. The chain's CDR3 is CASSQSIRGVFIVSPYEQYF. In nucleotides, the CDR3 is TGTGCCAGCAGCCAATCGATCAGGGGCGTATTTATTGTTAGCCCCTACGAGCAGTACTTC.

The chain has TRBV6-5 and TRBJ2-5; tentatively, D is TRBD1 (5 bases). Per the germline V gene, CDR1 is MNHEY and CDR2 is SVGAGI. Trimming pared 2 bases from V and 1 base from J, leaving 11 bases between. The CDR3 sequence is 15 residues long. DNA of the CDR3: TGTGCCAGCAGTTACGGTCAGGGCTCCCAAGAGACCCAGTACTTC. It specifies CASSYGQGSQETQYF.

The V and J genes are TRBV6-5 and TRBJ2-3; TRBD2 might be the D (6 bases). V was pared by 5 bases and J by 6 bases, with 12 bases between. Germline assignment: CDR1 MNHEY and CDR2 SVGAGI. The CDR3 spans 13 residues. As DNA, the CDR3 is TGTGCCAGCAGTACGGGAGTGATTGATACGCAGTATTTT. Amino acid sequence: CASSTGVIDTQYF.

CDR3 residues: CASSSGGEWTEAFF. Written as DNA, the CDR3 is TGCGCCAGCAGCTCAGGAGGGGAGTGGACTGAAGCTTTCTTT. The V call is TRBV5-1, the J call TRBJ1-1, with a possible D match to TRBD1 (5 bases). The ends were cut back, 3 bases at V and 5 bases at J, with 14 bases in the middle. The CDR3 has 14 amino acids. Per germline, CDR1 SGHRS and CDR2 YFSETQ.

The table lists this clone with a few counts. This rearrangement joins TRBV5-1 to TRBJ2-1, with D perhaps TRBD2 (6 bases). CDR1 SGHRS and CDR2 YFSETQ come from the germline V gene. Deletions cut 3 bases from V and 9 bases from J, with 10 bases between. The CDR3 runs to 12 residues. CDR3 sequence reads: CASSWVGGEQFF. The CDR3 DNA reads TGCGCCAGCAGCTGGGTCGGGGGTGAGCAGTTCTTC. Together with reference TRBV5-1 and TRBJ2-1, the CDR3 gives the full variable domain: KAGVTQTPRYLIKTRGQQVTLSCSPISGHRSVSWYQQTPGQGLQFLFEYFSETQRNKGNFPGRFSGRQFSNSRSEMNVSTLELGDSALYLCASSWVGGEQFFGPGTRLTVL.

The chain employs TRBV2 and TRBJ2-5; 9 nucleotides align to TRBD2. There are 15 residues in the CDR3. Looked up from germline, CDR1 is SNHLY and CDR2 is FYNNEI. Trimming cost V 6 bases and J 0 bases; bases outside gene matches: 5. DNA for the CDR3: TGTGCCAGCAGGCGACTAGCGGCGTACCAAGAGACCCAGTACTTC. Its translation: CASRRLAAYQETQYF.

Only one count was recorded for this clone. J is TRBJ1-5 and V is TRBV5-5; D unclear. Germline values: CDR1 SGHKS, CDR2 YYEKEE (reference sequence). The CDR3 extends over 15 amino acids. The V end lost 0 bases, the J end lost 0 bases, and 7 bases lay between the germline ends. Here the CDR3 reads CASSLDTNSNQPQHF. In nucleotides, the CDR3 is TGTGCCAGCAGCTTGGACACTAATAGCAATCAGCCCCAGCATTTT. The complete variable domain, with remaining parts taken from reference TRBV5-5 and TRBJ1-5, reads DAGVTQSPTHLIKTRGQQVTLRCSPISGHKSVSWYQQVLGQGPQFIFQYYEKEERGRGNFPDRFSARQFPNYSSELNVNALLLGDSALYLCASSLDTNSNQPQHFGDGTRLSIL.

The chain joins TRBV30 to TRBJ2-3, with D tentatively TRBD2 (6 bases). This CDR3 contains 15 residues. Germline V gives CDR1 GTSNPN, CDR2 SVGIG (reference sequence). The V end was cut by 0 bases, the J end by 4 bases, with 14 bases between. The CDR3: CAWSVSSVWADTQYF. The CDR3 DNA follows: TGTGCCTGGAGTGTCTCTAGCGTCTGGGCAGATACGCAGTATTTT.